The next 23 T cell receptor beta chains were all read from a single sample in a study of sequential checkpoint blockade in melanoma. The treatment: randomized to nivolumab then ipilimumab (arm A) or the reverse (arm B). Here immunoSEQ multiplex PCR was the method, and the copy in TCRdb shows in-frame clones only, minus some. The sample holds 34,000 or so clones; roughly 85% are singletons and the top ten take about 17%. The sequences come from CD8+ T cells sorted from blood (inferred from file names), collected from a patient given nivolumab and ipilimumab in sequence. The receptors derive from a human donor with melanoma.

The chain employs TRBV27 and TRBJ2-7; D unclear. Trimming took 6 bases from V and 3 from J, leaving 15 bases between them. The CDR3 extends over 14 amino acids. Germline V lookup: CDR1 MNHEY, CDR2 SMNVEV (reference sequence). CDR3 sequence: CASRMMVRGYEQYF. The DNA for the CDR3 is TGTGCCAGCAGGATGATGGTAAGAGGCTACGAGCAGTACTTC.

J is TRBJ1-1 and V is TRBV2, with 7 bases matching TRBD1. CDR1 and CDR2 (germline): SNHLY, FYNNEI. V shed 5 bases and J 7 bases; nucleotides not matched to a gene: 13. CDR3 size: 15 residues. CDR3 nucleotide sequence: TGTGCCAGCAGTTCTCCCCGGGACAGACCGATTGAAGCTTTCTTT. This codes for CASSSPRDRPIEAFF. Using reference TRBV2 and TRBJ1-1 for the parts outside the CDR3, the full variable domain is EPEVTQTPSHQVTQMGQEVILRCVPISNHLYFYWYRQILGQKVEFLVSFYNNEISEKSEIFDDQFSVERPDGSNFTLKIRSTKLEDSAMYFCASSSPRDRPIEAFFGQGTRLTVV.

V gene TRBV2 combines with J gene TRBJ1-2; perhaps TRBD1 as D (5 bases). The V and J ends lost 3 bases and 5 bases respectively, with 16 bases between them. Germline-derived CDR1 and CDR2 are SNHLY and FYNNEI. The CDR3 has 15 amino acids. The CDR3 sequence: CASSDYRAGGYGYTF. In DNA, the CDR3 is TGTGCCAGCAGTGATTATCGGGCCGGGGGATATGGCTACACCTTC.

This chain uses TRBV6-4 with TRBJ2-1; no firm D call. Germline loops: CDR1 MRHNA, CDR2 SNTAGT. The CDR3 extends over 14 amino acids. V lost 8 bases, J lost 5 bases, and 16 bases lay in between. CDR3 sequence: CASSETSLDNEQFF. The CDR3 DNA follows: TGTGCCAGCTCGGAGACTTCCCTTGACAATGAGCAGTTCTTC.

The rearrangement uses TRBV2 and TRBJ2-7; 9 bases align to TRBD1. The V gene end was trimmed by 7 bases and the J gene end by 4 bases; junction bases not matched to a gene: 11. The CDR3 length is 15 residues. Germline V gene sequence: CDR1 SNHLY, CDR2 FYNNEI. The CDR3 here is CASKLEGTGTYEQYF. The CDR3 region has the DNA TGTGCCAGCAAGCTCGAGGGGACAGGGACTTACGAGCAGTACTTC. Using reference TRBV2 and TRBJ2-7 for the parts outside the CDR3, the full variable domain is EPEVTQTPSHQVTQMGQEVILRCVPISNHLYFYWYRQILGQKVEFLVSFYNNEISEKSEIFDDQFSVERPDGSNFTLKIRSTKLEDSAMYFCASKLEGTGTYEQYFGPGTRLTVT.

This clone was observed a handful of times. V is TRBV5-8 and J is TRBJ2-7, with 7 bases that match TRBD2. Germline V gene sequence: CDR1 SGHTS, CDR2 YDEGEE. This CDR3 comprises 14 residues. Germline trimming cut 2 bases from V and 6 bases from J; bases unmatched to any gene: 8. The CDR3 here is CASSLSRGLAEQYF. DNA of the CDR3: TGTGCCAGCAGCTTATCGCGGGGGTTAGCCGAGCAGTACTTC.

The chain combines TRBV5-4 with TRBJ2-3; 10 bases map to TRBD2. Trimming removed 4 bases from V and 2 bases from J; junction bases left unmatched: 4. The CDR3 length is 15 residues. Germline CDR1 and CDR2: SGHNT and YYREEE (reference sequence). CDR3 in DNA: TGTGCCAGCAGCGAAGCGGGGGGGACCACAGATACGCAGTATTTT. Translated: CASSEAGGTTDTQYF.

This chain joins TRBV9 and TRBJ2-1, with D possibly TRBD2 on 6 matching bases. There are 18 residues in the CDR3. Trimming removed 0 bases from V and 4 bases from J, with 20 bases in between. Germline V gives CDR1 SGDLS, CDR2 YYNGEE. CDR3 coding DNA: TGTGCCAGCAGCGTAGGGTGGGAGGCCCGCTCGGATTACAATGAGCAGTTCTTC. It yields the protein CASSVGWEARSDYNEQFF.

CDR3 amino acids: CASSVAGTGGDEQYF. The CDR3 DNA follows: TGTGCCAGCAGCGTAGCTGGGACAGGGGGGGACGAGCAGTACTTC. V is TRBV9 and J is TRBJ2-7; 11 bases match TRBD1. There are 15 residues in the CDR3. CDR1 SGDLS and CDR2 YYNGEE come from the germline V gene. J was trimmed by 5 bases and V by 0 bases; bases with no gene match: 4.

The CDR3 sequence is CASSPSAGGLSQPQHF. In nucleotides, the CDR3 is TGTGCCAGCAGCCCCTCCGCAGGGGGCTTAAGTCAGCCCCAGCATTTT. The rearrangement links TRBV7-8 to TRBJ1-5; TRBD1 matches at 8 bases. Germline loops: CDR1 SGHVS, CDR2 FQNEAQ. This CDR3 spans 16 amino acids. Losses at the gene ends were 5 bases for V and 6 bases for J; bases not matched to a gene: 12.

The chain combines TRBV7-9 with TRBJ2-1, with 7 bases aligning to TRBD2. This CDR3 spans 14 amino acids. Germline trimming cut 1 base from V and 14 bases from J; bases unmatched to any gene: 11. Germline V gene data show CDR1 as SEHNR and CDR2 as FQNEAQ (reference sequence). The CDR3, as DNA: TGTGCCAGCAGCTTAGAGAAATGGGGGGGTTCAAAGTTCTTC. Amino acid sequence: CASSLEKWGGSKFF.

V usage is TRBV18 and J usage is TRBJ2-1; TRBD2 matches at 10 bases. There are 16 residues in the CDR3. CDR1 and CDR2 from the germline V gene are KGHSH and LQKENI. The ends lost 0 bases at V and 7 bases at J; junction bases unmatched: 6. This chain's CDR3 is CASSPPLAGTWNEQFF. CDR3 coding DNA: TGTGCCAGCTCACCACCACTAGCGGGGACTTGGAATGAGCAGTTCTTC.

V and J are TRBV5-6 and TRBJ1-2; TRBD1 aligns across 10 bases. The CDR3 runs to 15 residues. Germline loops: CDR1 SGHDT, CDR2 YYEEEE. V was clipped by 2 bases and J by 5 bases; unmatched bases: 6. The CDR3 DNA follows: TGTGCCAGCAGCTTCGGACAGGGGGGGAAGTATGGCTACACCTTC. Translating it yields CASSFGQGGKYGYTF.

The V call is TRBV5-8, the J call TRBJ2-7, with TRBD1 identical over 8 bases. V was pared by 3 bases and J by 4 bases, with 6 bases of the junction left unmatched. The germline gives CDR1 SGHTS, CDR2 YDEGEE. The CDR3 has 14 amino acids. The CDR3 is CASSWGTGIYEQYF. DNA for the CDR3: TGTGCCAGCAGCTGGGGGACAGGTATATACGAGCAGTACTTC.

The chain employs TRBV4-1 and TRBJ2-1; D remains ambiguous. The CDR3 length is 17 residues. V was shortened by 4 bases and J by 0 bases, with 16 bases between the two germline ends. Germline CDR1 and CDR2: MGHRA and YSYEKL. The CDR3 here is CASSPRGSRSSYNEQFF. CDR3 nucleotide sequence: TGCGCCAGCAGCCCCCGTGGCAGCCGGAGCTCCTACAATGAGCAGTTCTTC.

The count of this clone is one. The V call is TRBV7-9, the J call TRBJ1-4; 8 bases map to TRBD1. CDR1 and CDR2 from the germline V gene are SEHNR and FQNEAQ (reference sequence). Trimming at V came to 8 bases and at J to 8 bases, leaving 13 bases not matched to a gene. The CDR3 is 15 amino acids. CDR3 in DNA: TGTGCCAGCGGCCTTACCAGGGGGCGTGAGGAAAAACTGTTTTTT. Translated: CASGLTRGREEKLFF.

The V and J genes are TRBV29-1 and TRBJ2-6, with D perhaps matching TRBD2 (6 bases). The germline V and J ends were trimmed by 6 bases and 0 bases, with 18 bases remaining between them. CDR1 is SQVTM, CDR2 ANQGSEA, per germline. The CDR3 is 17 residues long. The chain's CDR3 is CSVGGRMRSSGANVLTF. Here the CDR3 DNA reads TGCAGCGTGGGTGGGAGGATGCGGAGCTCTGGGGCCAACGTCCTGACTTTC.

The chain has TRBV30 and TRBJ1-3; 7 bases are shared with TRBD1. V shed 0 bases, J shed 2 bases, and the junction held 7 bases outside the gene matches. The germline gives CDR1 GTSNPN, CDR2 SVGIG (reference sequence). CDR3 length: 16 amino acids. CDR3 in DNA: TGTGCCTGGAGTGTAAAGAAGGGGGCAGCTGGAAACACCATATATTTT. It specifies CAWSVKKGAAGNTIYF.

J is TRBJ2-2 and V is TRBV9; 16 bases line up with TRBD2. Per the germline V gene, CDR1 is SGDLS and CDR2 is YYNGEE. This CDR3 region has 18 residues. V shed 10 bases and J 5 bases; nucleotides not matched to a gene: 14. CDR3 bases: TGTGCCGGCCAAACCGGGACTAGCGGGGGGGATCGTACCGGGGAGCTGTTTTTT. Translating gives CAGQTGTSGGDRTGELFF.

The J gene is TRBJ2-7, the V gene TRBV19; TRBD1 agrees at 8 bases. The V gene end was trimmed by 3 bases and the J gene end by 2 bases; junction bases not matched to a gene: 3. The CDR3 is 14 residues long. Germline loops: CDR1 LNHDA, CDR2 SQIVND (reference sequence). CDR3 amino acids: CASSMDRETYEQYF. For the CDR3, the DNA is TGTGCCAGTAGTATGGACAGGGAAACCTACGAGCAGTACTTC.

The chain has TRBV13 and TRBJ1-6; a possible D gene is TRBD1 (5 bases). Germline V gives CDR1 PRHDT, CDR2 FYEKMQ (reference sequence). This CDR3 has 15 amino acids. Between the trimmed V and J ends, which lost 5 bases and 7 bases, there was a span of 15 bases. For the CDR3, the DNA is TGTGCCAGCAGCGTGGCGCTGGGGGGGAATTCACCCCTCCACTTT. It yields the protein CASSVALGGNSPLHF.

The chain uses TRBV6-6 and TRBJ1-2, with TRBD1 as a possible D gene (5 bases). Trimming pared 8 bases from V and 3 bases from J, leaving 22 bases between. The CDR3 is 16 amino acids. The V gene's germline CDR1 is MNHNY and CDR2 SVGAGI (reference sequence). CDR3 region: CASGRDDPGLYYGYTF. As DNA, the CDR3 is TGTGCCAGCGGTAGGGATGATCCGGGACTCTACTATGGCTACACCTTC.

This clone was counted only a few times. V gene TRBV27 combines with J gene TRBJ2-7; a possible D gene is TRBD2 (5 bases). CDR3 size: 18 residues. CDR1 MNHEY and CDR2 SMNVEV come from the germline V gene (reference sequence). V gave up 6 bases and J gave up 0 bases, with 24 bases separating them. CDR3 bases: TGTGCCAGCAGGGCGAGCCAGGCCGCGGGTAAGAGCTCCTACGAGCAGTACTTC. It codes for CASRASQAAGKSSYEQYF.